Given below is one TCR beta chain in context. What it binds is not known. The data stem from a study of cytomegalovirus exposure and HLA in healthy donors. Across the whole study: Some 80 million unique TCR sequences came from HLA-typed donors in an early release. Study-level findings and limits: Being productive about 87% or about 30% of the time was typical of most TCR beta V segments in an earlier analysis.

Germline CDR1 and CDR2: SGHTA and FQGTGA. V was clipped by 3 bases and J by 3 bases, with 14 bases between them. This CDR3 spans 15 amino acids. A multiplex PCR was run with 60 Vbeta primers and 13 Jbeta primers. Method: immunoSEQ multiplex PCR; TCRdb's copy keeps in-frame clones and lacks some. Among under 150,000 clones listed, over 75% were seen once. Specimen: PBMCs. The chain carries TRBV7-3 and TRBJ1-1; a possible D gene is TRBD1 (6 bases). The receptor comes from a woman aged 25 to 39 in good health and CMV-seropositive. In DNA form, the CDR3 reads TGTGCCAGCAGCTTGCAGGGGCGTGGGGACACTGAAGCTTTCTTT. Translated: CASSLQGRGDTEAFF.